Following are 19 T cell receptor beta chains from one sample sequenced in a study of T cell clusters in autoimmune cytopenias. One tube held mixed TRB-A and TRB-B primer pools for touch-down PCR. One entry per CDR3 protein, without DNA, is what TCRdb gives after re-calling the multiplex PCR reads. With under 3,500 distinct CDR3 sequences in the sample, the ten largest clones hold about 40%. TRB amplification used roughly 250 ng of peripheral blood genomic DNA. Sequences were obtained from peripheral blood. These receptors originate from a human donor with an autoimmune cytopenia or autoimmune hepatitis (not recorded which).

V and J are TRBV12-3 or TRBV12-4 and TRBJ1-1. This CDR3 has 13 amino acids. This chain's CDR3 is CASSFSSNTEAFF.

This clonotype is labeled medium-sized based on frequency. The chain combines TRBV18 with TRBJ2-7; TCRdb lists TRBD1, though no DNA is available to test this call. Germline CDR1 reads KGHSH; CDR2 reads LQKENI. This CDR3 is built from 12 residues. CDR3 in amino acids: CASSRANYEQYF.

In terms of frequency, this clonotype is medium-sized. This chain joins TRBV18 and TRBJ2-7; no DNA is available, so the TRBD1 call from TCRdb remains unchecked. The CDR3 is 11 amino acids. The germline V gene has CDR1 KGHSH and CDR2 LQKENI. The CDR3 sequence is CASSTGYEQYF.

V gene TRBV11-1 combines with J gene TRBJ2-2; without DNA, the TCRdb call of TRBD2 cannot be checked. This CDR3 spans 17 amino acids. CDR1 is SGHAT and CDR2 is FQDESV in the germline V gene (reference sequence). The CDR3 protein is CASSFGILEGNTGDLFF.

Judged by frequency, this clonotype is medium-sized. V usage is TRBV7-6 and J usage is TRBJ1-1. The CDR3 is 12 residues long. CDR1 and CDR2 from the germline V gene are SGHVS and FNYEAQ. The CDR3 reads CASSSTSAEAFF. Full variable domain (remainder filled in from reference TRBV7-6 and TRBJ1-1): GAGVSQSPRYKVTKRGQDVALRCDPISGHVSLYWYRQALGQGPEFLTYFNYEAQQDKSGLPNDRFSAERPEGSISTLTIQRTEQRDSAMYRCASSSTSAEAFFGQGTRLTVV.

This clonotype is medium-sized by frequency. The rearrangement links TRBV20-1 to TRBJ2-3. The CDR3 totals 14 residues. In germline, CDR1 is DFQATT, CDR2 SNEGSKA (reference sequence). CDR3 residues: CSARVSSSTDTQYF.

This clonotype counts as medium-sized by frequency. V is TRBV19 and J is TRBJ1-2. This CDR3 has 14 amino acids. Germline loops: CDR1 LNHDA, CDR2 SQIVND (reference sequence). The CDR3 protein is CASSRWGWDYGYTF.

According to its frequency, this clonotype is medium-sized. The chain employs TRBV28 and TRBJ1-5; the D gene TCRdb calls, TRBD1, cannot be checked with no DNA. This CDR3 contains 13 residues. CDR1 and CDR2 from the germline V gene are MDHEN and SYDVKM. CDR3 sequence: CASQNRGNQPQHF.

This clonotype is labeled medium-sized based on frequency. The chain is built from TRBV29-1 and TRBJ2-7; TCRdb returns TRBD1, unconfirmable since there is no DNA. Germline assignment: CDR1 SQVTM and CDR2 ANQGSEA. CDR3 length: 12 residues. CDR3 in amino acids: CSVVGTLYEQYF.

The chain recombines TRBV19 with TRBJ1-5; TCRdb indicates TRBD1, and absent DNA this call remains unverified. This CDR3 has 15 residues. The germline V gene encodes CDR1 LNHDA and CDR2 SQIVND (reference sequence). The CDR3 spells CASTTGGQSNQPQHF.

This clonotype is labeled medium-sized based on frequency. This rearrangement joins TRBV24-1 to TRBJ2-2; lacking DNA, the TRBD1 call made by TCRdb goes unchecked. In germline, CDR1 is KGHDR, CDR2 SFDVKD. This CDR3 is 14 amino acids long. The chain's CDR3 is CATRSQGATGELFF.

By frequency, this clonotype registers medium-sized. This rearrangement joins TRBV6-4 to TRBJ2-2. Looked up from germline, CDR1 is MRHNA and CDR2 is SNTAGT. This CDR3 has 16 amino acids. The CDR3 protein is CASSANTDGYTGELFF.

The J gene is TRBJ2-2, the V gene TRBV7-6; TCRdb reports TRBD1, a call that lacks DNA to check it against. Germline V gene data show CDR1 as SGHVS and CDR2 as FNYEAQ. The CDR3 is 15 amino acids. This CDR3 is CASSLAPGNTGELFF.

The chain couples TRBV7-2 to TRBJ2-1; there is no DNA to check the TCRdb D call of TRBD2. The germline V gene encodes CDR1 SGHTA and CDR2 FQGNSA. The CDR3 runs 13 residues. The CDR3 is CASSLRPSYEQYF.

This clonotype is called medium-sized based on its frequency. The J gene is TRBJ2-5, the V gene TRBV6-5; absent DNA, TCRdb's TRBD1 call cannot be checked. The germline CDR1 and CDR2 sequences are MNHEY and SVGAGI. CDR3 size: 15 residues. CDR3: CASKSRTGDQETQYF.

The chain employs TRBV5-1 and TRBJ2-1. Germline lookup yields CDR1 SGHRS and CDR2 YFSETQ. The CDR3 runs 15 residues. The CDR3 sequence: CASSLALFLGDEQFF.

The rearrangement joins TRBV4-3 to TRBJ1-2; lacking DNA, the TRBD1 call made by TCRdb goes unchecked. This CDR3 comprises 17 residues. Germline V gene sequence: CDR1 LGHNA, CDR2 YSLEER. CDR3: CASSQDYSGERNYGYTF.

This chain connects TRBV5-1 to TRBJ2-3; TCRdb calls TRBD2, which cannot be checked without DNA. This CDR3 is 17 amino acids long. Germline V gene lookup returns CDR1 SGHRS and CDR2 YFSETQ. The CDR3 here is CASSLVSGGGVPDTQYF.

The J gene is TRBJ2-3, the V gene TRBV24-1; the D call from TCRdb, TRBD1, cannot be confirmed without DNA. The germline CDR1 and CDR2 sequences are KGHDR and SFDVKD. The CDR3 has 15 residues. CDR3 protein: CATSAVDRAGDTQYF.